These 26 T cell receptor beta chains were sequenced from one sample in a study of cytomegalovirus exposure and HLA in healthy donors. The study ran its PCR with 60 Vbeta and 13 Jbeta primers. This table comes from immunoSEQ multiplex PCR, and its TCRdb copy is limited to in-frame clones, with some not included. The table lists tens of thousands of clones, approximately 71% of them singletons. The sequenced sample consisted of PBMCs. These receptors all stem from a woman aged 40 to 50 in good health and CMV-seronegative.

This clone showed up just a few times. This chain uses TRBV4-3 with TRBJ1-6; D ambiguous. The CDR3 sequence is 16 residues long. V lost 0 bases and J lost 7, with 13 bases in between. Germline CDR1 reads LGHNA; CDR2 reads YSLEER. In DNA form, the CDR3 reads TGCGCCAGCAGCCAAGATCCCGAGGAGGGCAATTCACCCCTCCACTTT. It specifies CASSQDPEEGNSPLHF.

This clone was recorded only once. V gene TRBV9 combines with J gene TRBJ2-1; 10 nucleotides align to TRBD2. Germline CDR1 is SGDLS and CDR2 is YYNGEE. This CDR3 contains 19 residues. V lost 0 bases and J lost 0; bases outside the gene matches: 9. CDR3 DNA sequence: TGTGCCAGCAGCGTAGCGGCTAGCGGGGGCCAGAGCTCCTACAATGAGCAGTTCTTC. Its translation is CASSVAASGGQSSYNEQFF.

This clone came up a few times. The CDR3 sequence is CASSFGQKTGELFF. The CDR3 DNA is TGTGCCAGCAGCTTCGGACAGAAGACCGGGGAGCTGTTTTTT. The gene calls are TRBV7-3 and TRBJ2-2, with D possibly TRBD1 on 6 matching bases. Germline CDR1 SGHTA, CDR2 FQGTGA. Trimming removed 3 bases at V and 5 bases at J, with 10 bases between. This CDR3 is built from 14 residues.

The chain recombines TRBV18 with TRBJ1-1, with TRBD1 as a possible D gene (5 bases). The germline V and J ends were trimmed by 3 bases and 6 bases, with 11 bases remaining between them. CDR3 length: 13 amino acids. Germline CDR1 KGHSH, CDR2 LQKENI. The chain's CDR3 is CASSPPAGPEAFF. DNA of the CDR3: TGTGCCAGCTCACCCCCCGCGGGGCCTGAAGCTTTCTTT.

The rearrangement links TRBV18 to TRBJ1-2; D possibly corresponds to TRBD1 (6 bases). Trimming removed 3 bases from V and 6 bases from J, with 14 bases in between. The CDR3 is 14 residues long. Germline V gives CDR1 KGHSH, CDR2 LQKENI. The CDR3 nucleotides read TGTGCCAGCTCACCGACCAGGGGCGGCAATGGCTACACCTTC. This gives the protein CASSPTRGGNGYTF.

The chain joins TRBV19 to TRBJ2-2; tentatively, D is TRBD2 (6 bases). The CDR3 runs 15 residues. The germline V and J ends were trimmed by 8 bases and 6 bases, with 19 bases remaining between them. Germline CDR1 reads LNHDA; CDR2 reads SQIVND (reference sequence). Written as DNA, the CDR3 is TGTGCCAGTGCTAGGGACGGGGGTAACGCCGGGGAGCTGTTTTTT. This codes for CASARDGGNAGELFF.

This chain uses TRBV5-1 with TRBJ2-6; no clear D. CDR1 is SGHRS, CDR2 YFSETQ, per germline. Trimming cost V 0 bases and J 0 bases, with 7 bases left between them. CDR3 length: 16 amino acids. In DNA form, the CDR3 reads TGCGCCAGCAGCTTGGGATCTAGCTCTGGGGCCAACGTCCTGACTTTC. Its protein product is CASSLGSSSGANVLTF.

The chain couples TRBV30 to TRBJ1-1, with TRBD1 matching over 11 bases. The V gene's germline CDR1 is GTSNPN and CDR2 SVGIG (reference sequence). Trimming removed 5 bases from V and 4 bases from J; junction bases left unmatched: 6. CDR3 length: 14 amino acids. CDR3 in amino acids: CAWDSGTGGTEAFF. In DNA form, the CDR3 reads TGTGCCTGGGACTCCGGGACAGGGGGCACTGAAGCTTTCTTT.

The rearrangement joins TRBV9 to TRBJ1-4, with D perhaps TRBD1 (5 bases). The CDR3 is made up of 15 amino acids. From germline, CDR1 is SGDLS and CDR2 YYNGEE. V was cut by 0 bases and J by 8 bases, with 14 bases left in between. CDR3 loop: CASSVGVTAGEKLFF. CDR3 nucleotides: TGTGCCAGCAGCGTAGGCGTGACAGCGGGAGAAAAACTGTTTTTT.

This clone was counted only a few times. V gene TRBV6-5 combines with J gene TRBJ1-2, with TRBD1 identical over 8 bases. J lost 14 bases, V lost 8 bases, and 13 bases had no gene match. The CDR3 contains 12 residues. The germline V gene encodes CDR1 MNHEY and CDR2 SVGAGI. The CDR3 DNA sequence: TGTGCCAGCTCCGGGACAGGATTAAGCGCGACCTTC. This codes for CASSGTGLSATF.

The chain employs TRBV4-1 and TRBJ2-1; 10 bases align to TRBD2. This CDR3 has 15 amino acids. From germline, CDR1 is MGHRA and CDR2 YSYEKL. The V gene end was trimmed by 2 bases and the J gene end by 3 bases; junction bases not matched to a gene: 1. DNA for the CDR3: TGCGCCAGCAGCCAAATAGCGGGGGGCTACAATGAGCAGTTCTTC. This codes for CASSQIAGGYNEQFF.

V and J are TRBV5-1 and TRBJ2-7, with a possible D match to TRBD2 (7 bases). Per the germline V gene, CDR1 is SGHRS and CDR2 is YFSETQ. CDR3 length: 15 residues. Deletions cut 0 bases from V and 6 bases from J, with 16 bases between. In nucleotides, the CDR3 is TGCGCCAGCAGCTTGGGGGCGGGGGCGCCGGGCGAGCAGTACTTC. Translation gives CASSLGAGAPGEQYF.

The gene calls are TRBV11-2 and TRBJ2-1, with 7 bases matching TRBD2. The germline V gene has CDR1 SGHAT and CDR2 FQNNGV. V shed 1 base and J 0 bases; nucleotides not matched to a gene: 3. The CDR3 consists of 16 residues. The CDR3 is CASSLGGGGSYNEQFF. The CDR3 DNA reads as TGTGCCAGCAGCTTAGGCGGGGGAGGCTCCTACAATGAGCAGTTCTTC.

The genes are TRBV6-1 and TRBJ1-6; unclear D gene. V shed 8 bases and J shed 8 bases, with 10 bases lying between them. Germline V gives CDR1 MNHNS, CDR2 SASEGT. This CDR3 has 12 amino acids. CDR3 sequence reads: CASEGMDSPLHF. The CDR3 region has the DNA TGTGCCAGCGAGGGTATGGATTCACCCCTCCACTTT.

This chain links TRBV28 with TRBJ2-3; the match to TRBD1 covers 9 bases. Germline CDR1 reads MDHEN; CDR2 reads SYDVKM. The CDR3 totals 16 residues. After removal of 4 bases from V and 1 base from J, the junction contained 6 bases not matched to a gene. CDR3 sequence: CASSSTGGTGTDTQYF. The CDR3 DNA follows: TGTGCCAGCAGTTCGACAGGGGGAACGGGCACAGATACGCAGTATTTT.

This clone appeared once. The rearrangement links TRBV5-1 to TRBJ2-7; TRBD2 agrees at 9 bases. The germline V gene encodes CDR1 SGHRS and CDR2 YFSETQ. The CDR3 spans 15 residues. Losses at the gene ends were 0 bases for V and 3 bases for J; bases not matched to a gene: 4. The CDR3 loop reads CASSLAGTSIYEQYF. The CDR3 nucleotides read TGCGCCAGCAGCTTGGCCGGGACTAGCATCTACGAGCAGTACTTC.

This clone showed up just a few times. This chain links TRBV6-1 with TRBJ2-7, with 9 positions matching TRBD1. V lost 0 bases and J lost 6; bases outside the gene matches: 3. The germline gives CDR1 MNHNS, CDR2 SASEGT. The CDR3 runs to 14 residues. As DNA, the CDR3 is TGTGCCAGCAGTGAAGCCGGGACAGGGTTCGAGCAGTACTTC. Translated: CASSEAGTGFEQYF.

The V gene is TRBV6-1, the J gene TRBJ1-2; TRBD1 agrees at 8 bases. Germline CDR1 and CDR2: MNHNS and SASEGT. The CDR3 is made up of 14 amino acids. V was pared by 6 bases and J by 7 bases, with 10 bases of the junction left unmatched. This chain's CDR3 is CASSLQGAQTGYTF. The DNA for the CDR3 is TGTGCCAGCAGCCTTCAGGGGGCGCAAACTGGCTACACCTTC.

The J gene is TRBJ1-1, the V gene TRBV4-3; 8 bases align to TRBD1. CDR3 length: 16 amino acids. V lost 4 bases to trimming and J lost 5 bases; unmatched junction nucleotides: 12. CDR1 and CDR2 from the germline V gene are LGHNA and YSLEER. The CDR3: CASSPYHSGGYTEAFF. The CDR3 DNA reads as TGCGCCAGCAGCCCGTACCATTCAGGGGGCTATACTGAAGCTTTCTTT.

V gene TRBV30 combines with J gene TRBJ2-7, with D perhaps matching TRBD1 (5 bases). The CDR3 sequence is 15 residues long. Trimming took off 1 base at V and 3 bases at J, with 16 bases between the two ends. The germline V gene has CDR1 GTSNPN and CDR2 SVGIG (reference sequence). The CDR3 bases are TGTGCCTGGAGTGCTCCGAGACAGCCTTTCTACGAGCAGTACTTC. Residues: CAWSAPRQPFYEQYF.

V usage is TRBV9 and J usage is TRBJ1-6, with TRBD1 matching over 7 bases. V shed 4 bases, J shed 6 bases, and the junction held 7 bases outside the gene matches. The CDR3 is made up of 15 amino acids. Looked up from germline, CDR1 is SGDLS and CDR2 is YYNGEE. The CDR3 loop reads CASSPNRQGNSPLHF. The CDR3 DNA reads as TGTGCCAGCAGCCCGAATAGACAGGGTAATTCACCCCTCCACTTT.

The rearrangement joins TRBV2 to TRBJ2-3; 7 positions agree with TRBD1. V shed 5 bases and J 11 bases; nucleotides not matched to a gene: 10. Germline loops: CDR1 SNHLY, CDR2 FYNNEI. CDR3 length equals 13 residues. CDR3 nucleotide sequence: TGTGCCAGCAGTCCCATCCGACAGGGTGAGCAGTATTTT. Translation: CASSPIRQGEQYF. Looking up the rest from reference TRBV2 and TRBJ2-3 gives the full variable domain: EPEVTQTPSHQVTQMGQEVILRCVPISNHLYFYWYRQILGQKVEFLVSFYNNEISEKSEIFDDQFSVERPDGSNFTLKIRSTKLEDSAMYFCASSPIRQGEQYFGPGTRLTVL.

The rearrangement links TRBV18 to TRBJ1-5, with a weak D call TRBD1 (6 bases). Germline loops: CDR1 KGHSH, CDR2 LQKENI. Trimming left V 3 bases short and J 4 bases short, with 16 bases between. The CDR3 loop spans 16 amino acids. The CDR3 DNA reads as TGTGCCAGCTCACCCACCCCGACAGGTACAAATCAGCCCCAGCATTTT. Its protein product is CASSPTPTGTNQPQHF.

The chain carries TRBV30 and TRBJ1-5; TRBD1 might be the D (5 bases). Trimming took 3 bases from V and 3 from J, leaving 18 bases between them. From germline, CDR1 is GTSNPN and CDR2 SVGIG (reference sequence). The CDR3 runs 16 residues. CDR3: CAWSAGSFIPNQPQHF. In nucleotides, the CDR3 is TGTGCCTGGAGCGCAGGGTCCTTTATTCCCAATCAGCCCCAGCATTTT.

V is TRBV30 and J is TRBJ2-7, with 10 bases lining up with TRBD1. Trimming at V came to 4 bases and at J to 5 bases, leaving 8 bases not matched to a gene. Germline V gene sequence: CDR1 GTSNPN, CDR2 SVGIG (reference sequence). The CDR3 length is 14 residues. The CDR3 DNA reads as TGTGCCTGGATACGGGACAGGGGATCCAACGAGCAGTACTTC. Translation gives CAWIRDRGSNEQYF.

In this sample, this clone turned up a few times. The chain employs TRBV6-5 and TRBJ1-5, with 9 positions matching TRBD1. The CDR3 is 14 residues long. Germline lookup yields CDR1 MNHEY and CDR2 SVGAGI. J was trimmed by 0 bases and V by 6 bases; bases with no gene match: 0. The CDR3 sequence is CASRQGASNQPQHF. CDR3 sequence (DNA): TGTGCCAGCAGACAGGGGGCTAGCAATCAGCCCCAGCATTTT.